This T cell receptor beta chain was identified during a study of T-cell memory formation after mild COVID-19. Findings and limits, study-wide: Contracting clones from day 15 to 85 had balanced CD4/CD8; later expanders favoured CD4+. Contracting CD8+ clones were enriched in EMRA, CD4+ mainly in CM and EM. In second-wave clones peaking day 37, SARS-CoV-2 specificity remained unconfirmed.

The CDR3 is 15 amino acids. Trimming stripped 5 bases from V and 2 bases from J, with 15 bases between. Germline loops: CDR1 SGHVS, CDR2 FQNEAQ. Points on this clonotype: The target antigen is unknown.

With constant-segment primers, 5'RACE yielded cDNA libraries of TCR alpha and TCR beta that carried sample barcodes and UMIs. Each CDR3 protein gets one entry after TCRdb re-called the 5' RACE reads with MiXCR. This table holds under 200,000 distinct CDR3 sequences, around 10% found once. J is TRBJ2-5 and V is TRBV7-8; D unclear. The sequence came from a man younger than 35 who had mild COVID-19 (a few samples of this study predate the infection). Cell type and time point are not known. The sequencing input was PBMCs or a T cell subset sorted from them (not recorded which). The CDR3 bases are TGTGCCAGCAGCCTAGGTGTCGGTTTACAAGAGACCCAGTACTTC. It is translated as CASSLGVGLQETQYF.